This T cell receptor beta chain was sequenced for a study of T cells after somatic rescue of genetic block. The sample holds one count of this clone. The V gene's germline CDR1 is SGHKS and CDR2 YYEKEE (reference sequence). Between the trimmed V and J ends, which lost 5 bases and 1 base, there was a span of 7 bases. The CDR3 consists of 14 residues. Here immunoSEQ multiplex PCR was the method, and the copy in TCRdb shows in-frame clones only, minus some. The table lists about 72,000 clones, roughly 91% of them singletons. Source material: peripheral blood mononuclear cells (PBMCs). The chain uses TRBV5-5 and TRBJ2-6; D tentatively fits TRBD1 or TRBD2 (5 bases each). The TCR sequence derives from a man aged 25 to 40. The CDR3 region has the DNA TGTGCCAGCAGGGGGGTTTCTGGGGCCAACGTCCTGACTTTC. It encodes CASRGVSGANVLTF.